This T cell receptor beta chain was recorded in a study of cytomegalovirus exposure and HLA in healthy donors. On the study more broadly: Approximately 80 million unique TCRs from HLA-typed donors were held in an early data release.

General observations from the study: Presence/absence analyses rested on an assumption that sequencing depth was roughly uniform across donors. In an earlier analysis, about 90% or about 30%: the productive usage of most TCR beta V segments. Generally TCR sequences proved uncommon, though certain public TCRs appeared in numerous donors.

The CDR3 length is 14 residues. V was clipped by 6 bases and J by 5 bases, with 16 bases between them. Germline CDR1 is MGHDK and CDR2 is SYGVNS. Amplification used 60 Vbeta primers and 13 Jbeta primers. Clones were read by immunoSEQ multiplex PCR, and TCRdb kept only the in-frame ones, dropping some. This table holds approximately 47,000 clones. On this clone itself: Its antigen is unknown.

Sequencing was done on a sample of PBMCs. This chain joins TRBV25-1 and TRBJ1-1, with D unclear. The clonotype was recovered from a male donor in good health and CMV-seronegative. The CDR3 region has the DNA TGTGCCAGCAGGGTAGGAGGGCATCGAACTGAAGCTTTCTTT. Translation: CASRVGGHRTEAFF.